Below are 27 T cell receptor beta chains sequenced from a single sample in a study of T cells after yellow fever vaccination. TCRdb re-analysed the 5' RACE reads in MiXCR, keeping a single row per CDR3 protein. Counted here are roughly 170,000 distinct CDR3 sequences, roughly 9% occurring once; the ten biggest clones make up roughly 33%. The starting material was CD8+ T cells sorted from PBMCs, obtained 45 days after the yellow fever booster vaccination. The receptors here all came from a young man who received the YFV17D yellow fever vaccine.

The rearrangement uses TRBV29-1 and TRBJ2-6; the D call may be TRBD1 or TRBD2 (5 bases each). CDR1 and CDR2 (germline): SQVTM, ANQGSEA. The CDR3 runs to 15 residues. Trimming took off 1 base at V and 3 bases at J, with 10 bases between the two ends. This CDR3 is CSVEGGDGGANVLTF. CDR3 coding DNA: TGCAGCGTTGAAGGAGGGGATGGTGGGGCCAACGTCCTGACTTTC. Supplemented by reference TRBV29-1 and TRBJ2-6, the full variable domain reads SAVISQKPSRDICQRGTSLTIQCQVDSQVTMMFWYRQQPGQSLTLIATANQGSEATYESGFVIDKFPISRPNLTFSTLTVSNMSPEDSSIYLCSVEGGDGGANVLTFGAGSRLTVL.

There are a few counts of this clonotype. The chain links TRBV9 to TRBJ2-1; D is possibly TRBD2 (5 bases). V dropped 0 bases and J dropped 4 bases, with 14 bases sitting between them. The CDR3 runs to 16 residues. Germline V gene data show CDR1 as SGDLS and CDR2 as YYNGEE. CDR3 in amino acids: CASSVGMLATYNEQFF. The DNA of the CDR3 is TGTGCCAGCAGCGTAGGCATGCTAGCTACTTACAATGAGCAGTTCTTC.

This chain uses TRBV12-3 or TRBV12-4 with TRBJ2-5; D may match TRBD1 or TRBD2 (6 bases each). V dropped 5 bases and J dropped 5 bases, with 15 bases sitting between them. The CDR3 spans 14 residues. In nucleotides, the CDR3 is TGTGCCAGCAGTACAGGGAGGCCCTGGGAGACCCAGTACTTC. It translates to CASSTGRPWETQYF.

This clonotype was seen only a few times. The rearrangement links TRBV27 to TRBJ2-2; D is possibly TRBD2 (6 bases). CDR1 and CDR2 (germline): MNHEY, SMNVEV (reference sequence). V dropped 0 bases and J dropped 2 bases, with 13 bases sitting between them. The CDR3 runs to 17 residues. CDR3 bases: TGTGCCAGCAGTTTATCCCTGGTAGCGGATAACACCGGGGAGCTGTTTTTT. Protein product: CASSLSLVADNTGELFF.

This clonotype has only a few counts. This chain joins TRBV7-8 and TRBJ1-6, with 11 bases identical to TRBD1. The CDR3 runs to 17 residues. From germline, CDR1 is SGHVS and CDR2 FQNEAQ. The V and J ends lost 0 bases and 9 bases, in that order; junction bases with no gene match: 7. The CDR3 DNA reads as TGTGCCAGCAGCTTAGCGTGGGACAGGGGGTACGGTTCACCCCTCCACTTT. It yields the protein CASSLAWDRGYGSPLHF.

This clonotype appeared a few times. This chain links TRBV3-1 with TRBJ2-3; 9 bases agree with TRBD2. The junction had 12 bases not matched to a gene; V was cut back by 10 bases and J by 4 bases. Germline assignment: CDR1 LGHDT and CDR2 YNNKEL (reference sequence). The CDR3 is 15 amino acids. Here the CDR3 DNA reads TGTGCCACCGAAGGAGCGGGGGGTCGACCAGATACGCAGTATTTT. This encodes CATEGAGGRPDTQYF.

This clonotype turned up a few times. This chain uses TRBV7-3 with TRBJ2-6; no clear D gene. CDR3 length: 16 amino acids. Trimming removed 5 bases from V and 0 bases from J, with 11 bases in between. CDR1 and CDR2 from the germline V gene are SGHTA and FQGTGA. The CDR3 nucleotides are TGTGCCAGCAGCCCCAGCCCACACTCTGGGGCCAACGTCCTGACTTTC. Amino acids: CASSPSPHSGANVLTF.

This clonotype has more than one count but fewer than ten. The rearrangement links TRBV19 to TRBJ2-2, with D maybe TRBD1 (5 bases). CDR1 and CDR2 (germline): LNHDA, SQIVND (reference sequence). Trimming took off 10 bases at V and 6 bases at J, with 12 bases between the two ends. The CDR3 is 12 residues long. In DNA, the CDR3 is TGTGCCATGCATACAGGCGCCGGGGAGCTGTTTTTT. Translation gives CAMHTGAGELFF. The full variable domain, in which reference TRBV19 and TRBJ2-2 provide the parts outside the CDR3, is DGGITQSPKYLFRKEGQNVTLSCEQNLNHDAMYWYRQDPGQGLRLIYYSQIVNDFQKGDIAEGYSVSREKKESFPLTVTSAQKNPTAFYLCAMHTGAGELFFGEGSRLTVL.

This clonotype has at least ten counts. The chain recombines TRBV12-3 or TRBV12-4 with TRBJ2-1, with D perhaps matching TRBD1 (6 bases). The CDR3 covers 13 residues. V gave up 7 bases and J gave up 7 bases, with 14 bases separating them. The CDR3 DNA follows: TGTGCCAGCACCCTGTTGGGGGCTAATGAGCAGTTCTTC. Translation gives CASTLLGANEQFF.

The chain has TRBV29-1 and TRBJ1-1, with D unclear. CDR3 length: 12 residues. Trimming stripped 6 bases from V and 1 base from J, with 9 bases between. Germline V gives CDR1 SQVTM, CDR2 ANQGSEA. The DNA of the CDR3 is TGCAGCGTGACCCTCGAGAACACTGAAGCTTTCTTT. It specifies CSVTLENTEAFF.

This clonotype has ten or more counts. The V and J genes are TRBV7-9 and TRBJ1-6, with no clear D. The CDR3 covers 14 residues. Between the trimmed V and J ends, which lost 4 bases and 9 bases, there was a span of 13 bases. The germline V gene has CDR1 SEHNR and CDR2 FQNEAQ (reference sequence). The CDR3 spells CASSYPGERSPLHF. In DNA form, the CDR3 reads TGTGCCAGCAGCTACCCGGGAGAGCGTTCACCCCTCCACTTT.

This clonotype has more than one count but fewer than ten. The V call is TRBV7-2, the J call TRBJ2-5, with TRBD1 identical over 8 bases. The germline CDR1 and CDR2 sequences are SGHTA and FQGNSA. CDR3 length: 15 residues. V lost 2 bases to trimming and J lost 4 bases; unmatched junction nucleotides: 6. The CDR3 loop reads CASSLRDRRVETQYF. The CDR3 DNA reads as TGTGCCAGCAGCTTAAGGGACAGGAGGGTAGAGACCCAGTACTTC.

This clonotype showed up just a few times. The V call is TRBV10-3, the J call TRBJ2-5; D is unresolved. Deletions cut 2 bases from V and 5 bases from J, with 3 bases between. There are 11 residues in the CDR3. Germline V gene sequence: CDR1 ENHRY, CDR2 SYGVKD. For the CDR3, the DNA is TGTGCCATCAGTGAGCTGGAGACCCAGTACTTC. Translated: CAISELETQYF.

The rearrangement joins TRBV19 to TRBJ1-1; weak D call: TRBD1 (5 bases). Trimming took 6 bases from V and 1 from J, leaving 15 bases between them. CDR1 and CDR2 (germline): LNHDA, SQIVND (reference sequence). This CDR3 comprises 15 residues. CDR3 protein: CASRPVRVTNTEAFF. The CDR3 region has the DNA TGTGCCAGTAGGCCCGTCAGGGTTACGAACACTGAAGCTTTCTTT.

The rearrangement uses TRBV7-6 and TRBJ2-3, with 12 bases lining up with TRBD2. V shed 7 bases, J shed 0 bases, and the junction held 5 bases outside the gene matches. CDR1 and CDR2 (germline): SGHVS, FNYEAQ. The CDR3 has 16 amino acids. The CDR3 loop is CASTLAGGTSTDTQYF. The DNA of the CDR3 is TGTGCCAGCACCCTAGCGGGGGGGACTAGCACAGATACGCAGTATTTT. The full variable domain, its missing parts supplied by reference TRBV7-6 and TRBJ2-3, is GAGVSQSPRYKVTKRGQDVALRCDPISGHVSLYWYRQALGQGPEFLTYFNYEAQQDKSGLPNDRFSAERPEGSISTLTIQRTEQRDSAMYRCASTLAGGTSTDTQYFGPGTRLTVL.

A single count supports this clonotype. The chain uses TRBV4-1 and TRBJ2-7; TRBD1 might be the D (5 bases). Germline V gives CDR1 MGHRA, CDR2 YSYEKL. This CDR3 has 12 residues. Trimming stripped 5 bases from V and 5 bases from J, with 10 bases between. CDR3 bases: TGCGCCAGCAGCGAGACAGTTCACGAGCAGTACTTC. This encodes CASSETVHEQYF.

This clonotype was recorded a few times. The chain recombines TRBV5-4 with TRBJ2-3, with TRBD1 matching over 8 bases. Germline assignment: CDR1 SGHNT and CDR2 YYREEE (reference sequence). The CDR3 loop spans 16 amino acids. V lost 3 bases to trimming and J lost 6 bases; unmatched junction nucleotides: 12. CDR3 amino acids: CASSSHGTGDSDTQYF. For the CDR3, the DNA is TGTGCCAGCAGCTCCCACGGGACAGGAGACTCCGATACGCAGTATTTT.

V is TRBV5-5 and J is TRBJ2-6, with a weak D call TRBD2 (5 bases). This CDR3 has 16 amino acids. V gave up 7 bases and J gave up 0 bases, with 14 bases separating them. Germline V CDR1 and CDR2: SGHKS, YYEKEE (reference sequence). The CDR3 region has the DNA TGTGCCAGCGGTTACAATCGGGGCTCTGGGGCCAACGTCCTGACTTTC. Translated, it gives CASGYNRGSGANVLTF. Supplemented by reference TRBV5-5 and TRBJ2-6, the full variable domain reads DAGVTQSPTHLIKTRGQQVTLRCSPISGHKSVSWYQQVLGQGPQFIFQYYEKEERGRGNFPDRFSARQFPNYSSELNVNALLLGDSALYLCASGYNRGSGANVLTFGAGSRLTVL.

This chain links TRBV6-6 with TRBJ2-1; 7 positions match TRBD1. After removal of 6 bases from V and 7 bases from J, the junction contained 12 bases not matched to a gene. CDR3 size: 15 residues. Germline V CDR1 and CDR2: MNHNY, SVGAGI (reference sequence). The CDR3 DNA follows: TGTGCCAGCAGCTCCAAAACAGGGGTGTGGAATGAGCAGTTCTTC. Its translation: CASSSKTGVWNEQFF.

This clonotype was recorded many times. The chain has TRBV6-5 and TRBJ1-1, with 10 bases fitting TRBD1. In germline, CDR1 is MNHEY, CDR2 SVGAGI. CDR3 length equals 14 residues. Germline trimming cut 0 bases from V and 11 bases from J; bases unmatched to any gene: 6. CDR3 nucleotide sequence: TGTGCCAGCAGTTACTCCGGGACAGGGGCTTGGGCTTTCTTT. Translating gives CASSYSGTGAWAFF.

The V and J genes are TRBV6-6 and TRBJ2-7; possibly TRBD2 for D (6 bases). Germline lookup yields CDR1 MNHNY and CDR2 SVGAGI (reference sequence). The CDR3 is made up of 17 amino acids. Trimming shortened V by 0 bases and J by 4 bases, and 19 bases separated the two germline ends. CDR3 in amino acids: CASSYSRKTSGVYEQYF. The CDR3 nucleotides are TGTGCCAGCAGTTACTCTAGAAAAACGTCGGGGGTGTACGAGCAGTACTTC.

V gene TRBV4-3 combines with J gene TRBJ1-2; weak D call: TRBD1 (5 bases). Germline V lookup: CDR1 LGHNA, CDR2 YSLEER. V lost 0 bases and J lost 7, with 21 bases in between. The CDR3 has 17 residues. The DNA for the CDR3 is TGCGCCAGCAGCCAAGATGGGACGGGCAGGGTGAAGTCTGGCTACACCTTC. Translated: CASSQDGTGRVKSGYTF.

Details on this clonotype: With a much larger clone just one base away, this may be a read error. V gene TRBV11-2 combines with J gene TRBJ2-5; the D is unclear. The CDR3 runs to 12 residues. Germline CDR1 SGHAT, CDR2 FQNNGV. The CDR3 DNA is TGTGCCAGAAGCTTGTTCTCCGAGACCCAGTACTTC. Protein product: CARSLFSETQYF.

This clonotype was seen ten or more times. The CDR3 loop is CASSLALAGAQTQYF. In nucleotides, the CDR3 is TGTGCCAGCAGCTTAGCACTAGCGGGGGCACAGACCCAGTACTTC. The rearrangement joins TRBV7-2 to TRBJ2-5, with 11 bases aligning to TRBD2. Trimming at V came to 0 bases and at J to 6 bases, leaving 3 bases not matched to a gene. The CDR3 consists of 15 residues. Germline V gene data show CDR1 as SGHTA and CDR2 as FQGNSA.

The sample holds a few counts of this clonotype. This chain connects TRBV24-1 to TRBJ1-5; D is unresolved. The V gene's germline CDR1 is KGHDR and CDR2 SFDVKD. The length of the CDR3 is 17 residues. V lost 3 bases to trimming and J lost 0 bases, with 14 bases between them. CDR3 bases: TGTGCCACCAGTGATCGGCGAGGGCAGGATAGCAATCAGCCCCAGCATTTT. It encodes CATSDRRGQDSNQPQHF.

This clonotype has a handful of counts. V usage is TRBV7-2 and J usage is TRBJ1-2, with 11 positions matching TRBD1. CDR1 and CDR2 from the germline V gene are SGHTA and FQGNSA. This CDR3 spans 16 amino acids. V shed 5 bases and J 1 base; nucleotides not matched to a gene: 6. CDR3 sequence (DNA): TGTGCCAGCAGCCTAAGGACAGGGGGCGGTAACTATGGCTACACCTTC. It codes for CASSLRTGGGNYGYTF.

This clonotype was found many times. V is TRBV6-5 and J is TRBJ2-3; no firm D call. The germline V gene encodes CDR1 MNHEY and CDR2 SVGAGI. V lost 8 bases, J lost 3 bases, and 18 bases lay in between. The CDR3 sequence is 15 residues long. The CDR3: CASGPSEVGTDTQYF. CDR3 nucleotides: TGTGCCAGCGGCCCCTCAGAGGTGGGGACAGATACGCAGTATTTT.